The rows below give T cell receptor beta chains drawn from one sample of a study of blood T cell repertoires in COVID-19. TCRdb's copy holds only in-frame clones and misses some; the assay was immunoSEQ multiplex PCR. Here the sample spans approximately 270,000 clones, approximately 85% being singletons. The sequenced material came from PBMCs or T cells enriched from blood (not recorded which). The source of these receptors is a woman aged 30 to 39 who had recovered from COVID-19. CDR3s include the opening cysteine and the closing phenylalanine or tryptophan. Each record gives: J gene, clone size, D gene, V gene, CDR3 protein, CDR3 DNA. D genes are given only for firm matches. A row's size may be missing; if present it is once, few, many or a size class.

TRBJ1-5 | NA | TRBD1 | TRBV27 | CASSLSRRQGGLASNQPQHF | TGTGCCAGCAGTTTATCGAGACGGCAGGGGGGCTTAGCTAGCAATCAGCCCCAGCATTTT
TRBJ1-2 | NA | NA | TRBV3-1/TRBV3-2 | CASSRDKTSYGYTF | TGTGCCAGCAGTCGGGACAAGACTTCTTATGGCTACACCTTC
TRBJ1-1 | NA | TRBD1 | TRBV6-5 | CASSYPGTDNTEAFF | TGTGCCAGCAGTTACCCAGGGACAGACAACACTGAAGCTTTCTTT
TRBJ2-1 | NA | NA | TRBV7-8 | CASSPAAGHYNEQFF | TGTGCCAGCAGTCCAGCGGCAGGCCACTACAATGAGCAGTTCTTC
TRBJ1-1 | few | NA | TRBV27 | CASRTWTGGAFF | TGTGCCAGCAGAACCTGGACGGGAGGAGCTTTCTTT
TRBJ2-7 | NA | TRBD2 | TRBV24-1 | CATSDPSGRAYEQYF | TGTGCCACCAGTGACCCTAGCGGGAGGGCCTACGAGCAGTACTTC
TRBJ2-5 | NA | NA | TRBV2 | CASSGQVGEETQYF | TGTGCCAGCAGTGGACAGGTGGGGGAAGAGACCCAGTACTTC
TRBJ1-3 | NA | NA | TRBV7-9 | CASSLGVRGDTIYF | TGTGCCAGCAGCTTAGGTGTACGGGGGGACACCATATATTTT
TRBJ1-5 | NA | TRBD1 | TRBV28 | CASRWTGVVQPQHF | TGTGCCAGCAGGTGGACAGGGGTAGTGCAGCCCCAGCATTTT
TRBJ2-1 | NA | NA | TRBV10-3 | CATRSGRFLDEQFF | TGTGCCACTCGGAGCGGCCGCTTCTTGGATGAGCAGTTCTTC
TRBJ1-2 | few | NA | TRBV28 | CASSSGQNYGYTF | TGTGCCAGCAGTTCAGGACAAAACTATGGCTACACCTTC
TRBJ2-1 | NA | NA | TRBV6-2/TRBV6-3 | CASSIQGTYNEQFF | TGTGCCAGCAGTATCCAGGGTACCTACAATGAGCAGTTCTTC
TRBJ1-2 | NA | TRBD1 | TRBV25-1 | CASSETGASYGYTF | TGTGCCAGCAGTGAAACAGGGGCTAGCTATGGCTACACCTTC
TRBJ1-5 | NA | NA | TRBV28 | CASTRPSNQPQHF | TGTGCCAGCACGCGTCCTAGCAATCAGCCCCAGCATTTT
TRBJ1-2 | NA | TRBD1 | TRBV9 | CASSRDRGGLGYTF | TGTGCCAGCAGCAGGGACAGGGGGGGATTAGGCTACACCTTC
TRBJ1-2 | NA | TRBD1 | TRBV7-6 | CASSLGVRDRQNYGYTF | TGTGCCAGCAGCTTAGGGGTCCGGGACAGACAGAACTATGGCTACACCTTC
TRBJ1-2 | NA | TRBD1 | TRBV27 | CASRWTGITGTGGDANGYTF | TGTGCCAGCAGATGGACTGGGATAACCGGGACAGGGGGCGATGCCAATGGCTACACCTTC
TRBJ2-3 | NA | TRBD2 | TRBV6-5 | CASGGLAGTREQYF | TGTGCCAGCGGGGGACTAGCGGGAACGAGGGAGCAGTATTTT
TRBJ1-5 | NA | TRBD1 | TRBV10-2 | CASRDRGTQPQHF | TGCGCCAGCCGGGACAGGGGGACTCAGCCCCAGCATTTT
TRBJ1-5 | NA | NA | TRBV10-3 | CAISESSGIRASNQPQHF | TGTGCCATCAGTGAGTCTTCGGGAATACGGGCGAGCAATCAGCCCCAGCATTTT